Below, 7 T cell receptor beta chains from the same sample are listed, as sequenced in a study of blood T cell repertoires in COVID-19. Generated by immunoSEQ multiplex PCR, the TCRdb table keeps only in-frame clones and is missing some. The table includes some 180,000 clones, 80% detected once. The specimen sequenced was peripheral blood. The receptors here all came from a man in his 60s with acute or convalescent COVID-19.

The chain links TRBV24-1 to TRBJ2-3; 10 bases are shared with TRBD1. J gave up 1 base and V 7 bases, and 1 base lay outside the gene matches. The CDR3 length is 14 residues. Germline values: CDR1 KGHDR, CDR2 SFDVKD. CDR3 sequence reads: CATRGTGGTDTQYF. The CDR3 DNA sequence: TGTGCCACCAGGGGGACAGGGGGCACAGATACGCAGTATTTT.

This chain links TRBV19 with TRBJ2-7, with D possibly matching TRBD2 (5 bases). The CDR3 extends over 13 amino acids. Trimming took 3 bases from V and 3 from J, leaving 9 bases between them. The germline gives CDR1 LNHDA, CDR2 SQIVND (reference sequence). The DNA for the CDR3 is TGTGCCAGTAGTATTGTCGGGAACTACGAGCAGTACTTC. Its translation: CASSIVGNYEQYF.

J is TRBJ2-2 and V is TRBV25-1; 9 bases agree with TRBD1. Germline loops: CDR1 MGHDK, CDR2 SYGVNS. This CDR3 contains 16 residues. The V segment lost 4 bases and the J segment 5 bases; nucleotides outside the gene matches: 8. The DNA of the CDR3 is TGTGCCAGCAGTGCTTCCCCGGGACAGGGTACCGGGGAGCTGTTTTTT. This codes for CASSASPGQGTGELFF.

The chain is built from TRBV18 and TRBJ1-6; a weak D match, TRBD1 (6 bases). In germline, CDR1 is KGHSH, CDR2 LQKENI. V was cut by 6 bases and J by 3 bases, with 12 bases left in between. The CDR3 contains 15 residues. The CDR3 sequence: CASSRRTDYNSPLHF. The CDR3 DNA is TGTGCCAGCTCCCGGCGGACAGACTATAATTCACCCCTCCACTTT.

The chain carries TRBV24-1 and TRBJ2-1, with 8 bases matching TRBD2. Germline CDR1 and CDR2: KGHDR and SFDVKD. This CDR3 comprises 15 residues. The ends lost 3 bases at V and 5 bases at J; junction bases unmatched: 5. The CDR3 DNA reads TGTGCCACCAGTGATCCCGGGAGGGAGGACAATGAGCAGTTCTTC. Its protein is CATSDPGREDNEQFF.

This rearrangement joins TRBV4-2 to TRBJ2-3, with D tentatively TRBD2 (5 bases). Germline CDR1 and CDR2: LGHNA and YNFKEQ. V was trimmed by 3 bases and J by 0 bases, leaving 19 bases between them. The CDR3 contains 18 residues. CDR3 sequence (DNA): TGTGCCAGCAGCCACAGACCCCCGAGCCGGGAAAGCACAGATACGCAGTATTTT. This gives the protein CASSHRPPSRESTDTQYF.

The V gene is TRBV28, the J gene TRBJ2-7; 8 bases are a match to TRBD1. CDR1 and CDR2 (germline): MDHEN, SYDVKM. CDR3 length equals 13 residues. V trimming: 6 bases; J trimming: 2 bases; junction bases outside the gene matches: 3. The CDR3 sequence: CASRWTGTYEQYF. The CDR3 coding sequence is TGTGCCAGCAGGTGGACAGGGACCTACGAGCAGTACTTC.